The 28 T cell receptor beta chains reported below all come from one sample, sequenced in a study of T cell responses to AZD1222 COVID-19 vaccine. Data came from immunoSEQ multiplex PCR; TCRdb stores just in-frame clones and leaves some out. The data contain about 180,000 clones, about 88% of them singletons. The material was peripheral blood, obtained 28 days after the second AZD1222 dose. The receptors were gathered from an adult who received the AZD1222 COVID-19 vaccine.

The chain is built from TRBV9 and TRBJ2-4, with 10 nucleotides matching TRBD2. The V and J ends lost 3 bases and 4 bases, in that order; junction bases with no gene match: 10. The CDR3 has 17 amino acids. Germline CDR1 reads SGDLS; CDR2 reads YYNGEE. CDR3 protein: CASSETSGTSVKNIQYF. As DNA, the CDR3 is TGTGCCAGCAGCGAGACCTCCGGGACTAGCGTTAAAAACATTCAGTACTTC.

The J gene is TRBJ2-7, the V gene TRBV5-1; D not resolved. Germline assignment: CDR1 SGHRS and CDR2 YFSETQ. The CDR3 is 15 amino acids. The germline V and J ends were trimmed by 1 base and 7 bases, with 18 bases remaining between them. The CDR3 DNA reads as TGCGCCAGCAGCTTGTACTACCCTGAAGTTGAGGAGCAGTACTTC. It specifies CASSLYYPEVEEQYF.

This clone appeared a single time. This chain links TRBV7-8 with TRBJ2-7; 9 nucleotides agree with TRBD2. CDR1 is SGHVS, CDR2 FQNEAQ, per germline. This CDR3 has 15 residues. Unmatched junction bases numbered 3, after V lost 1 base and J lost 2 bases. The CDR3 coding sequence is TGTGCCAGCAGCTTAGGTAGCGGGAGCACCTACGAGCAGTACTTC. Its protein is CASSLGSGSTYEQYF.

This clone was seen only a few times. The V gene is TRBV6-2 or TRBV6-3, the J gene TRBJ1-1; D perhaps matches TRBD1 (5 bases). CDR3 length equals 14 residues. Trimming left V 5 bases short and J 1 base short, with 11 bases between. Germline V gene lookup returns CDR1 MNHEY and CDR2 SVGEGT. The CDR3 DNA reads TGTGCCAGCAGTCCGCCGGGGACGAACACTGAAGCTTTCTTT. Protein: CASSPPGTNTEAFF.

This chain uses TRBV6-1 with TRBJ1-6, with D unclear. The CDR3 is made up of 15 amino acids. V was pared by 2 bases and J by 5 bases, with 10 bases between. CDR1 is MNHNS and CDR2 is SASEGT in the germline V gene. The CDR3, as DNA: TGTGCCAGCAGTGAAACGGGATTCGATAATTCACCCCTCCACTTT. It encodes CASSETGFDNSPLHF.

J is TRBJ2-5 and V is TRBV5-6; 9 bases match TRBD1. This CDR3 comprises 16 residues. Germline values: CDR1 SGHDT, CDR2 YYEEEE. The V segment lost 1 base and the J segment 0 bases; nucleotides outside the gene matches: 4. CDR3 loop: CASSLIRDRDQETQYF. CDR3 coding DNA: TGTGCCAGCAGCTTGATTCGGGACAGGGACCAAGAGACCCAGTACTTC. Drawing the rest from reference TRBV5-6 and TRBJ2-5, the complete variable domain is DAGVTQSPTHLIKTRGQQVTLRCSPKSGHDTVSWYQQALGQGPQFIFQYYEEEERQRGNFPDRFSGHQFPNYSSELNVNALLLGDSALYLCASSLIRDRDQETQYFGPGTRLLVL.

This chain links TRBV7-9 with TRBJ2-3; TRBD1 or TRBD2 may be the D gene (5 bases each). The germline V gene encodes CDR1 SEHNR and CDR2 FQNEAQ (reference sequence). This CDR3 is 13 amino acids long. Trimming removed 6 bases from V and 3 bases from J, with 10 bases in between. CDR3 nucleotides: TGTGCCAGCAGACGGGACGCTACAGATACGCAGTATTTT. Translated: CASRRDATDTQYF.

The rearrangement joins TRBV4-3 to TRBJ2-2, with D perhaps given as TRBD1 or TRBD2 (5 bases each). The CDR3 is 18 residues long. Germline-derived CDR1 and CDR2 are LGHNA and YSLEER. With 5 bases removed from V and 1 base from J, the gap between germline ends came to 20 bases. As DNA, the CDR3 is TGCGCCAGCAGCGGACCTCCTACCGGGACGGAGAACACCGGGGAGCTGTTTTTT. It specifies CASSGPPTGTENTGELFF.

This clone has only one observation. This chain joins TRBV7-2 and TRBJ1-5, with TRBD1 matching 7 bases. J was trimmed by 5 bases and V by 3 bases; bases with no gene match: 1. Germline V gives CDR1 SGHTA, CDR2 FQGNSA. The CDR3 covers 13 residues. The CDR3 here is CASSFDRDQPQHF. Here the CDR3 DNA reads TGTGCCAGCAGCTTTGACAGGGATCAGCCCCAGCATTTT.

This chain connects TRBV3-1 (or the pseudogene TRBV3-2) to TRBJ2-1; the D is unclear. The CDR3 runs to 16 residues. The germline V gene has CDR1 LGHDT and CDR2 YNNKEL (reference sequence). Between the trimmed V and J ends, which lost 5 bases and 2 bases, there was a span of 16 bases. The CDR3 spells CASSYITGLPYNEQFF. The CDR3, as DNA: TGTGCCAGCAGCTATATTACCGGCCTCCCCTACAATGAGCAGTTCTTC.

The V gene is TRBV2, the J gene TRBJ1-2; tentative D call: TRBD1 (5 bases). V gave up 7 bases and J gave up 4 bases, with 13 bases separating them. Germline V gene sequence: CDR1 SNHLY, CDR2 FYNNEI. The CDR3 spans 13 residues. CDR3 DNA: TGTGCCAGCACTGGGGACGGGATCTATGGCTACACCTTC. This codes for CASTGDGIYGYTF. Using reference TRBV2 and TRBJ1-2 for the parts outside the CDR3, the full variable domain is EPEVTQTPSHQVTQMGQEVILRCVPISNHLYFYWYRQILGQKVEFLVSFYNNEISEKSEIFDDQFSVERPDGSNFTLKIRSTKLEDSAMYFCASTGDGIYGYTFGSGTRLTVV.

The V gene is TRBV19, the J gene TRBJ2-3; 13 bases match TRBD2. The V and J ends lost 4 bases and 2 bases, in that order; junction bases with no gene match: 6. The length of the CDR3 is 17 residues. Germline V gene data show CDR1 as LNHDA and CDR2 as SQIVND (reference sequence). CDR3 protein: CASSRSGTSGATDTQYF. CDR3 DNA: TGTGCCAGTAGTAGGAGTGGGACTAGCGGGGCCACAGATACGCAGTATTTT.

The CDR3 coding sequence is TGTGCCAGCAGTTTATCTGTCACCGGGGAGCTGTTTTTT. This translates into CASSLSVTGELFF. This chain joins TRBV27 and TRBJ2-2; D remains ambiguous. Germline loops: CDR1 MNHEY, CDR2 SMNVEV (reference sequence). Trimming took 0 bases from V and 4 from J, leaving 3 bases between them. The CDR3 loop spans 13 amino acids.

This clone was seen a single time. The chain carries TRBV4-1 and TRBJ1-6; 8 nucleotides agree with TRBD1. V dropped 5 bases and J dropped 10; count of bases not matched to a gene: 13. The germline V gene encodes CDR1 MGHRA and CDR2 YSYEKL. CDR3 length equals 16 residues. The CDR3 DNA reads TGCGCCAGCAGCTTGAGCCCACAGGGGGGGTCGTCACCCCTCCACTTT. This sequence encodes CASSLSPQGGSSPLHF.

This rearrangement joins TRBV11-3 to TRBJ2-6; D may be TRBD1 or TRBD2 (5 bases each). V was cut by 4 bases and J by 2 bases, with 15 bases left in between. This CDR3 spans 17 amino acids. Germline CDR1 and CDR2: SGHNT and YENEEA. The CDR3 spells CASSYTGTVPGANVLTF. CDR3 sequence (DNA): TGTGCCAGCAGCTACACCGGGACCGTTCCTGGGGCCAACGTCCTGACTTTC.

The chain recombines TRBV25-1 with TRBJ2-2; D could derive from TRBD1 or TRBD2 (6 bases each). The CDR3 loop spans 13 amino acids. Germline CDR1 MGHDK, CDR2 SYGVNS. The V end lost 7 bases, the J end lost 6 bases, and 12 bases lay between the germline ends. The CDR3 sequence: CASTRGQAGELFF. The CDR3 bases are TGTGCCAGCACCCGGGGGCAGGCCGGGGAGCTGTTTTTT.

The gene calls are TRBV7-2 and TRBJ2-1, with D tentatively TRBD2 (5 bases). Germline V gene data show CDR1 as SGHTA and CDR2 as FQGNSA. The CDR3 totals 13 residues. The V end was cut by 5 bases, the J end by 7 bases, with 12 bases between. CDR3 sequence: CASSVKTGNEQFF. The CDR3 DNA reads TGTGCCAGCAGCGTCAAGACGGGAAATGAGCAGTTCTTC.

The gene calls are TRBV11-2 and TRBJ2-7, with D perhaps matching TRBD1 (7 bases). Trimming left V 1 base short and J 0 bases short, with 13 bases between. CDR3 length equals 16 residues. Germline assignment: CDR1 SGHAT and CDR2 FQNNGV. This CDR3 is CASSLVRQGGSYEQYF. CDR3 sequence (DNA): TGTGCCAGCAGCTTAGTAAGGCAGGGGGGCTCCTACGAGCAGTACTTC.

The CDR3 DNA reads as TGCGCCAGCAGCTTGGGGACCGCGGGGGATGAGCAGTTCTTC. Protein sequence: CASSLGTAGDEQFF. This rearrangement joins TRBV5-1 to TRBJ2-1; TRBD2 aligns across 7 bases. Germline V lookup: CDR1 SGHRS, CDR2 YFSETQ. V lost 0 bases and J lost 8; bases outside the gene matches: 5. The CDR3 has 14 amino acids.

The CDR3 here is CASRRTSGGPYEQYF. The CDR3 nucleotides are TGTGCCAGCAGACGGACTAGCGGGGGACCCTACGAGCAGTACTTC. The chain joins TRBV3-1 (or the pseudogene TRBV3-2) to TRBJ2-7; 13 nucleotides line up with TRBD2. Germline assignment: CDR1 LGHDT and CDR2 YNNKEL (reference sequence). J was trimmed by 2 bases and V by 6 bases; bases with no gene match: 4. CDR3 length: 15 residues.

This clone has just a few counts. The J gene is TRBJ1-1, the V gene TRBV12-3 or TRBV12-4; D remains unclear. The CDR3 sequence is 12 residues long. V was pared by 7 bases and J by 7 bases, with 13 bases between. CDR3 sequence: CASTEKRHEAFF. CDR3 DNA: TGTGCCAGCACCGAGAAACGACATGAAGCTTTCTTT.

V usage is TRBV4-3 and J usage is TRBJ2-7; tentatively, D is TRBD1 (5 bases). CDR3 length: 15 amino acids. Germline CDR1 LGHNA, CDR2 YSLEER. V was cut by 1 base and J by 4 bases, with 14 bases left in between. CDR3 nucleotides: TGCGCCAGCAGCCAAGGTGGAGTCAGGGCATACGAGCAGTACTTC. Translating it yields CASSQGGVRAYEQYF.

This rearrangement joins TRBV7-9 to TRBJ1-2; TRBD1 might be the D (5 bases). V was shortened by 1 base and J by 4 bases, with 10 bases between the two germline ends. Germline-derived CDR1 and CDR2 are SEHNR and FQNEAQ (reference sequence). The CDR3 has 14 amino acids. The CDR3 reads CASSLVETAYGYTF. In DNA form, the CDR3 reads TGTGCCAGCAGCTTAGTAGAGACAGCCTATGGCTACACCTTC.

This clone showed up just once. The chain couples TRBV5-1 to TRBJ1-1; 9 positions agree with TRBD1. Germline V gene lookup returns CDR1 SGHRS and CDR2 YFSETQ. The CDR3 is made up of 13 amino acids. V was clipped by 5 bases and J by 11 bases; unmatched bases: 10. This CDR3 reads CASRPDRGLGAFF. The DNA for the CDR3 is TGCGCCAGCAGACCGGACAGGGGCCTGGGGGCTTTCTTT.

The chain uses TRBV5-4 and TRBJ2-1; 7 bases line up with TRBD1. Germline trimming cut 2 bases from V and 13 bases from J; bases unmatched to any gene: 9. This CDR3 spans 13 amino acids. CDR1 is SGHNT and CDR2 is YYREEE in the germline V gene (reference sequence). The CDR3 here is CASSFNADREQFF. The CDR3, as DNA: TGTGCCAGCAGCTTTAACGCAGACAGGGAACAGTTCTTC.

The V call is TRBV28, the J call TRBJ1-2, with D tentatively TRBD1 (5 bases). This CDR3 region has 13 residues. Trimming left V 7 bases short and J 8 bases short, with 17 bases between. The germline CDR1 and CDR2 sequences are MDHEN and SYDVKM. The DNA of the CDR3 is TGTGCCAGCACCATTGAGGGGATAGGGGGCTACACCTTC. Encoded protein: CASTIEGIGGYTF.

The chain employs TRBV19 and TRBJ2-2; 15 bases align to TRBD2. Germline CDR1 LNHDA, CDR2 SQIVND (reference sequence). The CDR3 is 16 amino acids. Trimming at V came to 7 bases and at J to 4 bases, leaving 4 bases not matched to a gene. CDR3 sequence: CASNGLAGGRTGELFF. CDR3 nucleotide sequence: TGTGCCAGTAATGGACTAGCGGGAGGGCGCACCGGGGAGCTGTTTTTT.

V usage is TRBV29-1 and J usage is TRBJ2-7; perhaps TRBD2 as D (5 bases). Per germline, CDR1 SQVTM and CDR2 ANQGSEA. This CDR3 contains 12 residues. V gave up 4 bases and J gave up 6 bases, with 13 bases separating them. The CDR3 sequence: CSVAEGRIEQYF. The CDR3 bases are TGCAGCGTTGCTGAGGGCCGGATCGAGCAGTACTTC.